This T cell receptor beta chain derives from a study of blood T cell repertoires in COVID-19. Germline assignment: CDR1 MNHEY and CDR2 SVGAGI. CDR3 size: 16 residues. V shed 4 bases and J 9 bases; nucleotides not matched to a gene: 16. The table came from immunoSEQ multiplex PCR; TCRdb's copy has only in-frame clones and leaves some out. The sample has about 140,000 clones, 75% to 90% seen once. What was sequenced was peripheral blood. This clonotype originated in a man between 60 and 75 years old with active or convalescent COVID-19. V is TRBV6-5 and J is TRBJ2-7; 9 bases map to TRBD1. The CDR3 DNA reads TGTGCCAGCAGTTCAACAATGGGACAGGGCCTTAGTGGGCAGTACTTC. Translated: CASSSTMGQGLSGQYF.